The 26 T cell receptor beta chains reported below all come from one sample, sequenced in a study of T cells in Graves' hyperthyroidism and ophthalmopathy. RNA transcripts gave rise to amplified TCR beta CDR3 regions. HTBI primers were employed in a first-round RT-PCR of the TCR CDR3. TCRdb recomputed calls from the multiplex PCR reads with MiXCR, one row per CDR3 protein. This sample carries hundreds of thousands of distinct CDR3 sequences, 45% of them seen once, and the ten largest clones take less than 9%. Sample: peripheral blood or thyroid tissue (not recorded which). These receptors were obtained from an adult man with Graves' disease, either hyperthyroidism or ophthalmopathy (not recorded which).

The V gene is TRBV25-1, the J gene TRBJ1-3, with D unclear. Trimming removed 4 bases from V and 7 bases from J, with 8 bases in between. CDR1 is MGHDK and CDR2 is SYGVNS in the germline V gene. The CDR3 consists of 12 residues. This chain's CDR3 is CASSAMGNTIYF. CDR3 bases: TGTGCCAGCAGTGCCATGGGTAACACCATATATTTT.

This clonotype was detected ten times or more. V gene TRBV29-1 combines with J gene TRBJ1-2; D is ambiguous. The V end was cut by 5 bases, the J end by 2 bases, with 12 bases between. Germline values: CDR1 SQVTM, CDR2 ANQGSEA. The CDR3 extends over 13 amino acids. CDR3 residues: CSVKFKQNYGYTF. The CDR3 bases are TGCAGCGTTAAGTTCAAGCAGAACTATGGCTACACCTTC.

V gene TRBV6-1 combines with J gene TRBJ1-6; 7 positions match TRBD1. CDR3 length: 16 amino acids. Germline V CDR1 and CDR2: MNHNS, SASEGT. Trimming took 7 bases from V and 7 from J; bases not matched to a gene: 13. CDR3 nucleotides: TGTGCCAGCATCCCCGGACACGGGACAGACAATTCACCCCTCCACTTT. Its translation: CASIPGHGTDNSPLHF.

The chain joins TRBV29-1 to TRBJ1-5; 7 bases align to TRBD1. Germline V CDR1 and CDR2: SQVTM, ANQGSEA. V was clipped by 8 bases and J by 2 bases; unmatched bases: 9. The CDR3 length is 14 residues. CDR3 region: CSLTGAAGNQPQHF. CDR3 bases: TGCAGCTTAACAGGGGCCGCGGGCAATCAGCCCCAGCATTTT.

The chain uses TRBV20-1 and TRBJ1-1; a possible D gene is TRBD1 (6 bases). The V gene's germline CDR1 is DFQATT and CDR2 SNEGSKA (reference sequence). CDR3 length equals 13 residues. V was shortened by 3 bases and J by 1 base, with 9 bases between the two germline ends. CDR3 region: CSASRGQNTEAFF. DNA of the CDR3: TGCAGTGCTAGCAGGGGACAGAACACTGAAGCTTTCTTT.

A remark on this clonotype: A read error may account for a junction end that differs from germline. The chain is built from TRBV7-6 and TRBJ2-2; TRBD2 might be the D (5 bases). The CDR3 extends over 12 amino acids. Germline-derived CDR1 and CDR2 are SGHVS and FNYEAQ. CDR3 protein: CTSSLAKGELFF. CDR3 nucleotide sequence: TGTACCAGCAGCTTAGCGAAAGGGGAGCTGTTTTTT.

A word on this clonotype: Mismatch with germline at one junction end may stem from a read error. The chain has TRBV2 and TRBJ1-1; tentatively, D is TRBD1 (5 bases). The CDR3 has 12 residues. Germline V gene lookup returns CDR1 SNHLY and CDR2 FYNNEI. The CDR3, as DNA: TGTGCCACCAGTGATTTGCGTGGGGGAGCTTTCTTT. Translating gives CATSDLRGGAFF.

J is TRBJ2-7 and V is TRBV7-9; 13 bases map to TRBD2. Germline CDR1 reads SEHNR; CDR2 reads FQNEAQ (reference sequence). Trimming removed 1 base from V and 3 bases from J; junction bases left unmatched: 6. The CDR3 extends over 17 amino acids. The CDR3 DNA reads TGTGCCAGCAGCTTAGGTTGGACTAGCGGGAGTATCTACGAGCAGTACTTC. Protein product: CASSLGWTSGSIYEQYF.

This clonotype has at least ten counts. This chain joins TRBV29-1 and TRBJ1-2; 10 nucleotides match TRBD1. Losses at the gene ends were 3 bases for V and 6 bases for J; bases not matched to a gene: 4. CDR1 and CDR2 from the germline V gene are SQVTM and ANQGSEA. This CDR3 has 13 amino acids. The CDR3 DNA reads as TGCAGCGTTGAGACAGGGGGCGAGGATGGCTACACCTTC. Translating it yields CSVETGGEDGYTF. Full variable domain (rest looked up from reference TRBV29-1 and TRBJ1-2): SAVISQKPSRDICQRGTSLTIQCQVDSQVTMMFWYRQQPGQSLTLIATANQGSEATYESGFVIDKFPISRPNLTFSTLTVSNMSPEDSSIYLCSVETGGEDGYTFGSGTRLTVV.

At least ten counts were recorded for this clonotype. V is TRBV2 and J is TRBJ1-1, with D uncertain. Germline assignment: CDR1 SNHLY and CDR2 FYNNEI. The CDR3 runs 12 residues. The V end was cut by 5 bases, the J end by 1 base, with 5 bases between. CDR3 in amino acids: CASSKGNTEAFF. The CDR3 DNA follows: TGTGCCAGCAGTAAGGGGAACACTGAAGCTTTCTTT.

The rearrangement joins TRBV24-1 to TRBJ2-5; D could derive from TRBD1 or TRBD2 (5 bases each). This CDR3 is 16 amino acids long. Germline V gene lookup returns CDR1 KGHDR and CDR2 SFDVKD. The V end lost 1 base, the J end lost 4 bases, and 15 bases lay between the germline ends. CDR3 DNA sequence: TGTGCCACCAGTGATTTAAAGATGGGGGAGAGAGAGACCCAGTACTTC. Amino acid sequence: CATSDLKMGERETQYF.

This clonotype was detected many times. The rearrangement links TRBV29-1 to TRBJ2-7; 10 bases match TRBD2. The V segment lost 4 bases and the J segment 7 bases; nucleotides outside the gene matches: 7. There are 13 residues in the CDR3. From germline, CDR1 is SQVTM and CDR2 ANQGSEA. CDR3 bases: TGCAGCGTTGCGACTAGCGGGTTTGAAGAGCAGTACTTC. Translated: CSVATSGFEEQYF.

The V and J genes are TRBV5-1 and TRBJ1-3; D gene uncertain. The V gene lost 4 bases and the J gene lost 7 bases, with 9 bases spanning the gap. Germline CDR1 reads SGHRS; CDR2 reads YFSETQ. The CDR3 has 12 amino acids. CDR3 nucleotides: TGCGCCAGCAGCGCGGACGGGAACACCATATATTTT. Its translation is CASSADGNTIYF. Combining the CDR3 with reference TRBV5-1 and TRBJ1-3 gives the whole variable domain KAGVTQTPRYLIKTRGQQVTLSCSPISGHRSVSWYQQTPGQGLQFLFEYFSETQRNKGNFPGRFSGRQFSNSRSEMNVSTLELGDSALYLCASSADGNTIYFGEGSWLTVV.

V usage is TRBV20-1 and J usage is TRBJ2-7; D ambiguous. Germline V lookup: CDR1 DFQATT, CDR2 SNEGSKA (reference sequence). This CDR3 comprises 17 residues. Trimming took off 1 base at V and 4 bases at J, with 23 bases between the two ends. The CDR3 spells CSARGPPRVDAKYEQYF. In nucleotides, the CDR3 is TGCAGTGCTAGAGGGCCCCCTCGGGTTGACGCAAAATACGAGCAGTACTTC.

The chain combines TRBV7-9 with TRBJ2-5, with 7 bases matching TRBD1. V trimming: 11 bases; J trimming: 4 bases; junction bases outside the gene matches: 13. This CDR3 has 14 amino acids. Germline V gives CDR1 SEHNR, CDR2 FQNEAQ (reference sequence). CDR3 in amino acids: CAGNLRQGRETQYF. In DNA form, the CDR3 reads TGTGCCGGCAACCTCCGACAGGGAAGAGAGACCCAGTACTTC. Combining the CDR3 with reference TRBV7-9 and TRBJ2-5 gives the whole variable domain DTGVSQNPRHKITKRGQNVTFRCDPISEHNRLYWYRQTLGQGPEFLTYFQNEAQLEKSRLLSDRFSAERPKGSFSTLEIQRTEQGDSAMYLCAGNLRQGRETQYFGPGTRLLVL.

V gene TRBV7-9 combines with J gene TRBJ2-7, with D unclear. Looked up from germline, CDR1 is SEHNR and CDR2 is FQNEAQ (reference sequence). The V end was cut by 5 bases, the J end by 6 bases, with 20 bases between. The CDR3 is 15 amino acids. Written as DNA, the CDR3 is TGTGCCAGCAGCCCCCGCATTTTTGGCGTAACCGAGCAGTACTTC. It is translated as CASSPRIFGVTEQYF.

This clonotype was seen many times. This chain joins TRBV19 and TRBJ1-4, with 9 bases aligning to TRBD1. This CDR3 comprises 15 residues. J gave up 8 bases and V 4 bases, and 8 bases lay outside the gene matches. Per the germline V gene, CDR1 is LNHDA and CDR2 is SQIVND (reference sequence). This CDR3 reads CASSRKGQGNEKLFF. The CDR3 bases are TGTGCCAGTAGTAGGAAGGGACAGGGCAACGAAAAACTGTTTTTT.

This chain connects TRBV2 to TRBJ2-5; no clear D. The germline V and J ends were trimmed by 8 bases and 0 bases, with 7 bases remaining between them. CDR1 SNHLY and CDR2 FYNNEI come from the germline V gene. This CDR3 has 12 amino acids. Written as DNA, the CDR3 is TGTGCCAGCCATGACAACCAAGAGACCCAGTACTTC. Translated, it gives CASHDNQETQYF.

This clonotype was counted at least ten times. The chain has TRBV7-9 and TRBJ1-4, with D hard to call. V was clipped by 5 bases and J by 8 bases, with 9 bases between them. The CDR3 loop spans 12 amino acids. The germline CDR1 and CDR2 sequences are SEHNR and FQNEAQ (reference sequence). The DNA for the CDR3 is TGTGCCAGCAGCCGTCAGGTCGAAAAACTGTTTTTT. Translating gives CASSRQVEKLFF.

The gene calls are TRBV10-3 and TRBJ1-2, with no clear D. The CDR3 totals 17 residues. Germline V CDR1 and CDR2: ENHRY, SYGVKD. Between the trimmed V and J ends, which lost 10 bases and 1 base, there was a span of 25 bases. The CDR3, as DNA: TGTGCCAGCAAGAGGGAGTCAGGAGGAGTACTTAACTATGGCTACACCTTC. It specifies CASKRESGGVLNYGYTF.

V usage is TRBV15 and J usage is TRBJ1-2, with 12 bases fitting TRBD1. The J segment lost 8 bases and the V segment lost 6 bases, leaving 7 bases of the junction unmatched. This CDR3 spans 14 amino acids. The germline gives CDR1 LNHNV, CDR2 YYDKDF (reference sequence). The CDR3 spells CATSPGQGASGYTF. The CDR3 DNA sequence: TGTGCCACCAGTCCGGGACAGGGGGCGTCGGGCTACACCTTC.

V usage is TRBV3-1 and J usage is TRBJ2-7; TRBD2 is a possible D gene (6 bases). The CDR3 runs to 13 residues. Germline CDR1 LGHDT, CDR2 YNNKEL (reference sequence). V was trimmed by 1 base and J by 4 bases, leaving 8 bases between them. The CDR3 here is CASSQGGRYEQYF. CDR3 DNA: TGTGCCAGCAGCCAAGGGGGGAGGTACGAGCAGTACTTC.

This chain connects TRBV29-1 to TRBJ1-2; D gene uncertain. The V and J ends lost 7 bases and 4 bases respectively, with 13 bases between them. Germline V lookup: CDR1 SQVTM, CDR2 ANQGSEA. The CDR3 consists of 12 residues. CDR3 nucleotide sequence: TGCAGCGCTTTCGACGATGGCTATGGCTACACCTTC. It translates to CSAFDDGYGYTF.

This chain joins TRBV6-5 and TRBJ1-1, with a possible D match to TRBD1 (5 bases). Germline lookup yields CDR1 MNHEY and CDR2 SVGAGI. Between the trimmed V and J ends, which lost 8 bases and 1 base, there was a span of 14 bases. This CDR3 spans 14 amino acids. The CDR3: CASGWDSRNTEAFF. The CDR3 DNA sequence: TGTGCCAGCGGTTGGGACTCTCGGAACACTGAAGCTTTCTTT.

V gene TRBV7-9 combines with J gene TRBJ1-6; 7 nucleotides align to TRBD1. Germline CDR1 and CDR2: SEHNR and FQNEAQ (reference sequence). This CDR3 has 15 amino acids. V lost 5 bases to trimming and J lost 5 bases; unmatched junction nucleotides: 6. Here the CDR3 reads CASSPAGTDNSPLHF. CDR3 nucleotides: TGTGCCAGCAGCCCAGCCGGGACAGATAATTCACCCCTCCACTTT.

This clonotype was seen more than once but under ten times. The chain couples TRBV19 to TRBJ1-5, with D hard to call. The germline V and J ends were trimmed by 9 bases and 4 bases, with 16 bases remaining between them. CDR1 is LNHDA and CDR2 is SQIVND in the germline V gene (reference sequence). The CDR3 covers 14 residues. The CDR3 DNA is TGTGCCAGCAGTCCCCATAGCTGGAATCAGCCCCAGCATTTT. Translating it yields CASSPHSWNQPQHF.